This T cell receptor (beta chain) was identified in a study of CD8+CD57+ T cells in acquired aplastic anemia. TCR beta VDJ and CDR3 profiling used genomic DNA as template. TCRdb reprocessed the reads with MiXCR, giving one entry per CDR3 protein. The repertoire consists of about 160,000 distinct CDR3 sequences, with 70% to 75% occurring once and the leading ten covering 35% to 50%. Study findings and constraints: Researchers reported that CD8+ Simpson's diversity was not significantly different in patients versus controls.

J gave up 1 base and V 4 bases, and 2 bases lay outside the gene matches. Germline V gives CDR1 SNHLY, CDR2 FYNNEI. The CDR3 covers 17 residues. CD8+CD57+ cell expansion had been shown by flow cytometry in patients chosen for sequencing. This clonotype appeared a few times. Antigen: not known. This TCR derives from a human donor with aplastic anemia. The chain uses TRBV2 and TRBJ2-3, with 16 bases aligning to TRBD2. Sequences were obtained from sorted CD4+, CD8+, or CD8+CD57+ T cells (not recorded which) from PBMCs. The CDR3 DNA follows: TGTGCCAGCAGTGGTGGGACTAGCGGGAGGGGCACAGATACGCAGTATTTT. Protein: CASSGGTSGRGTDTQYF.